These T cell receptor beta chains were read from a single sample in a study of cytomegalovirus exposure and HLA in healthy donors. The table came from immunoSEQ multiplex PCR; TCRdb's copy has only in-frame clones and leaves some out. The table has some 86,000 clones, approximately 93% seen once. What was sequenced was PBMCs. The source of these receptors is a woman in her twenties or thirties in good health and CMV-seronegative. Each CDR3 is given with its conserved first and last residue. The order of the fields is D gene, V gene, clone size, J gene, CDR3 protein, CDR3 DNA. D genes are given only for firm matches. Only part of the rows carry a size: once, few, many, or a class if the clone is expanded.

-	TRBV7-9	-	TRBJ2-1	CASSLGTGSYNEQFF	TGTGCCAGCAGCTTAGGAACGGGCTCCTACAATGAGCAGTTCTTC
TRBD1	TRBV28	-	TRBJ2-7	CASSPNSRDRGRYEQYF	TGTGCCAGCAGTCCAAACTCCCGGGACAGGGGGCGGTACGAGCAGTACTTC
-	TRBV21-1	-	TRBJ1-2	CASRPDRGGYGYTF	TGTGCCAGCAGACCCGACAGGGGGGGCTATGGCTACACCTTC
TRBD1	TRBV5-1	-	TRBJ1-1	CASSPHQGAGTEAFF	TGCGCCAGCAGCCCCCATCAGGGGGCCGGAACTGAAGCTTTCTTT
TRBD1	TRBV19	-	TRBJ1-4	CASRVQGANEKLFF	TGTGCCAGTAGGGTACAGGGGGCTAATGAAAAACTGTTTTTT
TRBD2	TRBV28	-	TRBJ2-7	CASSYPSGTNEQYF	TGTGCCAGCAGTTACCCTAGCGGGACGAACGAGCAGTACTTC
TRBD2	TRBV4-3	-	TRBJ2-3	CASSQTGGGITDTQYF	TGCGCCAGCAGCCAAACGGGCGGGGGGATCACAGATACGCAGTATTTT
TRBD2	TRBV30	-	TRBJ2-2	CAWSPGLVPTAELFF	TGTGCCTGGAGCCCAGGACTAGTGCCTACCGCCGAGCTGTTTTTT
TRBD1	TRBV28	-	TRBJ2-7	CASSRDRGSYEQYF	TGTGCCAGCAGCCGGGACAGGGGGTCGTACGAGCAGTACTTC
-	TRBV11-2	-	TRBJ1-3	CASSLVGGGNTIYF	TGTGCCAGCAGCTTAGTGGGCGGAGGTAACACCATATATTTT
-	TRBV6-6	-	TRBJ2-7	CASSPRGIPYEQYF	TGTGCCAGCAGTCCCCGGGGGATCCCCTACGAGCAGTACTTC
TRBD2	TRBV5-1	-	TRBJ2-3	CASRGGRTSASTDTQYF	TGCGCCAGCAGGGGAGGGCGGACTAGTGCTAGCACAGATACGCAGTATTTT
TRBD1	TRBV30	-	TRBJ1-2	CAWSRTGAGGYTF	TGTGCCTGGAGTCGGACAGGGGCTGGTGGCTACACCTTC
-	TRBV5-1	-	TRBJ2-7	CASSLVTGTNYEQYF	TGCGCCAGCAGCTTGGTAACAGGGACAAACTACGAGCAGTACTTC
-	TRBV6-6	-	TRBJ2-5	CASSPPLETQYF	TGTGCCAGCAGTCCCCCCTTGGAGACCCAGTACTTC
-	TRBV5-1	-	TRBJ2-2	CASSLVQPTGELFF	TGCGCCAGCAGCTTAGTACAGCCCACCGGGGAGCTGTTTTTT
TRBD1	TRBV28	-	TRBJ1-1	CASSSRGQGEEAFF	TGTGCCAGCAGTTCCAGGGGACAGGGGGAAGAAGCTTTCTTT
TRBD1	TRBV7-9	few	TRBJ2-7	CASSSMDRSYEQYF	TGTGCCAGCAGCTCCATGGACAGGTCCTACGAGCAGTACTTC
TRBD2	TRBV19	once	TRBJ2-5	CASSMRTGGRETQYF	TGTGCCAGTAGTATGAGGACGGGGGGTCGGGAGACCCAGTACTTC
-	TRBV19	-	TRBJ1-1	CASSQGRALMNTEAFF	TGTGCCAGTTCACAAGGCAGGGCTCTCATGAACACTGAAGCTTTCTTT
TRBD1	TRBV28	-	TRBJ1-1	CASSLPRQGMVAREAFF	TGTGCCAGCAGTTTGCCTAGACAGGGAATGGTCGCAAGAGAAGCTTTCTTT
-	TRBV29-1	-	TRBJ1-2	CSVDQGYGYTF	TGCAGCGTCGATCAGGGTTATGGCTACACCTTC
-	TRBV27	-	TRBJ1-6	CASSRSDSLYNSPLHF	TGTGCCAGCAGCCGAAGCGACAGCCTCTATAATTCACCCCTCCACTTT
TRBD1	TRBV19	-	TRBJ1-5	CASRDRANQPQHF	TGTGCCAGTCGGGACAGGGCAAATCAGCCCCAGCATTTT
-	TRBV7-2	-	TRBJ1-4	CASSRKGDEKLFF	TGTGCCAGCAGTCGAAAGGGGGATGAAAAACTGTTTTTT
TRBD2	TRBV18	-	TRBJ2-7	CASSRQNSRGGSYYEQYF	TGTGCCAGCTCCCGCCAGAACTCGCGCGGCGGGAGTTACTACGAGCAGTACTTC